A single sample is the source of the 9 T cell receptor beta chains below, sequenced in a study of T cell repertoires in cytomegalovirus infection. TCRdb used MiXCR to reprocess the reads, holding one entry per CDR3 protein. This sample has approximately 500,000 distinct CDR3 sequences, with about 17% found just once. The specimen was CD8+ T cells from PBMCs. The origin of the receptors is a human donor in good health (CMV status not recorded). Some clones in this sample may be carry-over from other donors' samples.

This clonotype appeared many times. This chain joins TRBV7-8 and TRBJ2-1, with a tentative D call TRBD2 (5 bases). CDR1 and CDR2 from the germline V gene are SGHVS and FQNEAQ. V lost 5 bases to trimming and J lost 0 bases, with 14 bases between them. There are 16 residues in the CDR3. DNA of the CDR3: TGTGCCAGCAGCATCAGGAGGTTGAGCTCCTACAATGAGCAGTTCTTC. It specifies CASSIRRLSSYNEQFF.

This clonotype was seen ten or more times. The V call is TRBV7-9, the J call TRBJ1-3; TRBD1 agrees at 8 bases. Germline values: CDR1 SEHNR, CDR2 FQNEAQ (reference sequence). This CDR3 comprises 17 residues. V lost 5 bases, J lost 0 bases, and 9 bases stayed unmatched. CDR3: CASSPRTGLSSGNTIYF. CDR3 bases: TGTGCCAGCAGCCCCAGGACAGGGCTAAGCTCTGGAAACACCATATATTTT.

This clonotype was observed a few times. The J gene is TRBJ2-4, the V gene TRBV4-1, with 9 nucleotides matching TRBD1. This CDR3 spans 13 amino acids. Unmatched junction bases numbered 0, after V lost 4 bases and J lost 5 bases. CDR1 is MGHRA, CDR2 YSYEKL, per germline. DNA of the CDR3: TGCGCCAGCAGCCGGACAGGGGAAAACATTCAGTACTTC. Its protein is CASSRTGENIQYF.

The sample holds many counts of this clonotype. This rearrangement joins TRBV7-4 to TRBJ2-6; D is unresolved. Germline V gene lookup returns CDR1 SGHVT and CDR2 SQSDAQ. The V gene lost 1 base and the J gene lost 3 bases, with 7 bases spanning the gap. The CDR3 has 15 residues. The CDR3 nucleotides are TGTGCCAGCAGCTTAGTTGGGAATGGGGCCAACGTCCTGACTTTC. Translated, it gives CASSLVGNGANVLTF.

This clonotype was observed at least ten times. The CDR3 DNA is TGTGCCAGCAGTTATGGGGGGCAGTTCGAAATGAACACTGAAGCTTTCTTT. As protein: CASSYGGQFEMNTEAFF. The V gene is TRBV6-1, the J gene TRBJ1-1; D perhaps matches TRBD1 (6 bases). Germline V gene data show CDR1 as MNHNS and CDR2 as SASEGT. The V end lost 5 bases, the J end lost 0 bases, and 19 bases lay between the germline ends. The CDR3 is 17 amino acids.

This clonotype was observed many times. The chain uses TRBV27 and TRBJ2-1; 10 nucleotides agree with TRBD1. Germline CDR1 reads MNHEY; CDR2 reads SMNVEV (reference sequence). Germline trimming cut 8 bases from V and 2 bases from J; bases unmatched to any gene: 9. This CDR3 comprises 16 residues. The CDR3 reads CASAPAGTGAYNEQFF. CDR3 DNA: TGTGCCAGCGCACCCGCCGGGACAGGGGCCTACAATGAGCAGTTCTTC.

Note on this clonotype: A single base separates this from a much larger clone, so it may be a read error. Likely a read error: the CDR3 ends without its conserved phenylalanine or tryptophan. This chain uses TRBV19 with TRBJ2-1; TRBD2 might be the D (7 bases). The CDR3 extends over 15 amino acids. Germline-derived CDR1 and CDR2 are LNHDA and SQIVND (reference sequence). Trimming took off 7 bases at V and 4 bases at J, with 17 bases between the two ends. The CDR3 region has the DNA TGTGCCAGTACCCCGGGGGCTAGCGGTTACAATGAGCAGTTCTTA. Translating gives CASTPGASGYNEQFL.

This clonotype was picked up a small number of times. The chain has TRBV20-1 and TRBJ2-7, with 14 bases fitting TRBD2. The CDR3 has 19 amino acids. The junction had 16 bases not matched to a gene; V was cut back by 1 base and J by 5 bases. Germline V CDR1 and CDR2: DFQATT, SNEGSKA (reference sequence). CDR3 DNA: TGCAGTGCTAGAGCCGCGGTGACTAGCGGGAGGGCCTTACTCGACGAGCAGTACTTC. Protein: CSARAAVTSGRALLDEQYF.

This clonotype was seen only a few times. V is TRBV3-1 and J is TRBJ1-1, with 8 bases fitting TRBD1. In germline, CDR1 is LGHDT, CDR2 YNNKEL (reference sequence). CDR3 size: 17 residues. Unmatched junction bases numbered 8, after V lost 1 base and J lost 1 base. The CDR3 nucleotides read TGTGCCAGCAGCCAAGGTGGGACAGGAGATAAGAACACTGAAGCTTTCTTT. Protein: CASSQGGTGDKNTEAFF.